A single T cell receptor beta chain is shown here with its context. V was trimmed by 0 bases and J by 0 bases, leaving 7 bases between them. Germline CDR1 is SGHDT and CDR2 is YYEEEE. The CDR3 is 15 residues long. This sample was included in a study of T-cell reconstitution after alpha-beta-depleted transplantation in children. Preparation of the TCRbeta library was carried out with unique molecular identifiers. TCRdb re-analysed the PCR reads in MiXCR, keeping a single row per CDR3 protein. This sample has 500,000 or so distinct CDR3 sequences, with about 30% found just once. Specimen: PBMCs from the stem cell graft donor, collected from the stem cell graft. This chain joins TRBV5-6 and TRBJ1-3; no reliable D call. This receptor was obtained from a human donor who donated a stem cell graft to a child with aplastic anemia. The DNA for the CDR3 is TGTGCCAGCAGCTTGGGTAGGGTCTCTGGAAACACCATATATTTT. Amino acids: CASSLGRVSGNTIYF.